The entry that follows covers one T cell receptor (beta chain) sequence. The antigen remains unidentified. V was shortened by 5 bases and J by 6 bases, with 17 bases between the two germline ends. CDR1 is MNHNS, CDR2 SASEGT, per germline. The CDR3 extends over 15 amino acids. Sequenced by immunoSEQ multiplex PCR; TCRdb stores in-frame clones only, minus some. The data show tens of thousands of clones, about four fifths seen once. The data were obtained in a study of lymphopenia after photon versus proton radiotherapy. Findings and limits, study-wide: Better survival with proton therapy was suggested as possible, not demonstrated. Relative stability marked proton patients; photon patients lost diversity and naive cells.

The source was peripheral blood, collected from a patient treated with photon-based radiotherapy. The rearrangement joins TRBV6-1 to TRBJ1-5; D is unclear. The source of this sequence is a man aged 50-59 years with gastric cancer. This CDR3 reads CASSPLVRGTQPQHF. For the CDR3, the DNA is TGTGCCAGCAGTCCCCTTGTTCGGGGAACTCAGCCCCAGCATTTT.